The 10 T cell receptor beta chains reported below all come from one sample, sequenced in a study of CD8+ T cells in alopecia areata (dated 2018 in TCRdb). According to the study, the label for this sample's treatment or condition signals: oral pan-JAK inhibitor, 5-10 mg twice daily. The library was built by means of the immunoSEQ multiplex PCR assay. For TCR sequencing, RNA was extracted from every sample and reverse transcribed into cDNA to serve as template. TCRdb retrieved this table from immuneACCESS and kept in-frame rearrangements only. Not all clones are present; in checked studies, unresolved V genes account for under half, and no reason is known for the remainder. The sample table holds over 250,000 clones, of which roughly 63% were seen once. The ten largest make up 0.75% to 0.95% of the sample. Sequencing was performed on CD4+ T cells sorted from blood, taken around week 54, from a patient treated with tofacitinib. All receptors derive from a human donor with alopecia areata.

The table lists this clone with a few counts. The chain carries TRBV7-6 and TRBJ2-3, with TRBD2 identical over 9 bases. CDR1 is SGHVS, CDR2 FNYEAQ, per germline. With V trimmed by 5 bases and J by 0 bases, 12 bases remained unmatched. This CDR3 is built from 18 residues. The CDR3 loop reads CASSPGTSTYRSTDTQYF. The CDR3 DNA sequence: TGTGCCAGCAGCCCTGGGACTAGCACTTACCGTAGCACAGATACGCAGTATTTT.

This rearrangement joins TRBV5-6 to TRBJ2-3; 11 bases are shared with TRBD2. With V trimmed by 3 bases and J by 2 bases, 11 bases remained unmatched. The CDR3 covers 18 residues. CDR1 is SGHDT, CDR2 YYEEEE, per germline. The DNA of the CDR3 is TGTGCCAGCAGCTCTAGCGGGGGGCGCACCCAAAACACAGATACGCAGTATTTT. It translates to CASSSSGGRTQNTDTQYF.

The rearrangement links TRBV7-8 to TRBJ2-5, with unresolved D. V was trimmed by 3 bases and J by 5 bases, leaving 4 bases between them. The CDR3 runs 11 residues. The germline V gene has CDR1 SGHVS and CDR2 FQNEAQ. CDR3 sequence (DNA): TGTGCCAGCAGCTTTCACGAGACCCAGTACTTC. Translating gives CASSFHETQYF.

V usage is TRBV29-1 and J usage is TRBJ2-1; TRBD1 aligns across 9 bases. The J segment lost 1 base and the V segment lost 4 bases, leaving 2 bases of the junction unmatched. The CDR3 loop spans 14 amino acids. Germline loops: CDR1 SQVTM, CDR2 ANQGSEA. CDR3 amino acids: CSVGGQGSYNEQFF. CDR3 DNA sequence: TGCAGCGTTGGGGGACAGGGATCCTACAATGAGCAGTTCTTC.

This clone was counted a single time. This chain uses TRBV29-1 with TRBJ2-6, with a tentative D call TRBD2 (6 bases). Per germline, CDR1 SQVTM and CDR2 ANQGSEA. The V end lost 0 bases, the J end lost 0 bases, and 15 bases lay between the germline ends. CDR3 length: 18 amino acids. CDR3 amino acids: CSVEDPRRAPSGANVLTF. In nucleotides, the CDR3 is TGCAGCGTTGAAGATCCAAGGAGGGCCCCCTCTGGGGCCAACGTCCTGACTTTC.

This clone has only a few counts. In DNA form, the CDR3 reads TGTGCCTGGAACCTTGACGGTTACAATGAGCAGTTCTTC. Its protein is CAWNLDGYNEQFF. The chain recombines TRBV30 with TRBJ2-1, with D hard to call. V lost 4 bases, J lost 4 bases, and 11 bases lay in between. CDR1 is GTSNPN and CDR2 is SVGIG in the germline V gene (reference sequence). There are 13 residues in the CDR3.

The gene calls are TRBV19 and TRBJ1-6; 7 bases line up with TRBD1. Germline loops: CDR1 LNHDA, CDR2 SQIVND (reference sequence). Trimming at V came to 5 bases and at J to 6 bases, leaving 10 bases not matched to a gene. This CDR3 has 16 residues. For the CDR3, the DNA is TGTGCCAGTAGTGGTGGTGTGGGACAGACTAATTCACCCCTCCACTTT. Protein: CASSGGVGQTNSPLHF.

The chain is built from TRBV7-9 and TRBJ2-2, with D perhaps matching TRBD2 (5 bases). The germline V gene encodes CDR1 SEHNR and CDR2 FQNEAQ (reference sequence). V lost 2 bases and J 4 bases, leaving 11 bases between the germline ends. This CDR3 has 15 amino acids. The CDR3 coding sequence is TGTGCCAGCAGCTTAAGTCCGGGGATCACCGGGGAGCTGTTTTTT. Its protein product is CASSLSPGITGELFF.

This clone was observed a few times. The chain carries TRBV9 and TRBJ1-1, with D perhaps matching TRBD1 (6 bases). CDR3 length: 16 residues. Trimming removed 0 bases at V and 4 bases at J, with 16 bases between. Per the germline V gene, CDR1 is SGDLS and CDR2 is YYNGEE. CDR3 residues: CASSVALGQSVTEAFF. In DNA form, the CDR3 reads TGTGCCAGCAGCGTAGCTCTCGGACAGTCGGTCACTGAAGCTTTCTTT.

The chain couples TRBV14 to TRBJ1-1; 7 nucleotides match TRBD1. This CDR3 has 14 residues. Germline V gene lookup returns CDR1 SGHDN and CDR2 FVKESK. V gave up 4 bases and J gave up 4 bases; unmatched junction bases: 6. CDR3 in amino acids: CASSRPGQLTEAFF. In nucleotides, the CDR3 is TGTGCCAGCAGCCGCCCGGGACAGCTCACTGAAGCTTTCTTT.